This record concerns one T cell receptor (beta chain) sequence. Libraries were prepared by immunoSEQ multiplex PCR; TCRdb keeps only in-frame clonotypes and omits some of them. The profile shows 200,000 to 250,000 clones, around nine tenths of them singletons. This entry comes from a study of blood T cell repertoires in COVID-19. About the research overall: Samples came from the United States, Italy and Spain, spanning acute and convalescent COVID-19. Sample material is recorded as cDNA or gDNA derived from T cells, B-cell-depleted T cells, or PBMCs.

Sequences were obtained from peripheral blood. The receptor was derived from a man between 60 and 75 years old with COVID-19, enrolled during active disease.

The CDR3 reads CASSQETSGSYNEQFF. The DNA for the CDR3 is TGTGCCAGCAGCCAAGAGACGAGCGGGAGCTACAATGAGCAGTTCTTC. The chain links TRBV4-2 to TRBJ2-1; 8 bases match TRBD2. The CDR3 runs 16 residues. The germline V gene encodes CDR1 LGHNA and CDR2 YNFKEQ. V gave up 0 bases and J gave up 3 bases; unmatched junction bases: 4.